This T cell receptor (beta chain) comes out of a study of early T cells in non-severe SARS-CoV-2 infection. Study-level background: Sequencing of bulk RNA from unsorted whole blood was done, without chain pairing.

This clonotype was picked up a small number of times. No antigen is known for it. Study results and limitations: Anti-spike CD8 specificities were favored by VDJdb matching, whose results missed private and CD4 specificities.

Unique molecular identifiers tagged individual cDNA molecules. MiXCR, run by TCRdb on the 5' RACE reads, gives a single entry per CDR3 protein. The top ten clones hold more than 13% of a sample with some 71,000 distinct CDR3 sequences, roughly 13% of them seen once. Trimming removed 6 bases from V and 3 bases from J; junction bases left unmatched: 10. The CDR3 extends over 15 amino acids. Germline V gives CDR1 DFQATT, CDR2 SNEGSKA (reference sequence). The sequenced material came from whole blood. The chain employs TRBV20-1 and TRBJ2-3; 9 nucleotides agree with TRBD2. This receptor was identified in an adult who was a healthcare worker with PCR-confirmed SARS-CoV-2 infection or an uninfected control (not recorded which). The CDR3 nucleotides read TGCAGTGCCCCCGGCGGGGGGGTTGTAACAGATACGCAGTATTTT. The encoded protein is CSAPGGGVVTDTQYF.